Reported below is one TCR beta chain. Its target is not known. The CDR3 is 17 residues long. V lost 2 bases to trimming and J lost 4 bases, with 20 bases between them. From germline, CDR1 is SGHRS and CDR2 YFSETQ. These data belong to a study of shared clonotypes between healthy human individuals. Study-wide results and caveats: Tissues were not sampled, only blood, and their repertoires likely differ. A generally larger estimated richness was seen in naive subsets than in memory subsets. Lower generation probabilities were found for non-shared clonotypes than for those shared by all four donors.

The data were produced by immunoSEQ multiplex PCR, yet TCRdb's version contains in-frame clones alone and is incomplete. The table lists more than 1,200,000 clones, approximately 98.5% of them singletons, with about 0.34% in the top ten. This chain links TRBV5-1 with TRBJ2-3, with D perhaps being TRBD1 or TRBD2 (5 bases each). Sequenced input: naive CD4+ T cells sorted from blood. Subset meaning: CD45RA+ positively selected. The TCR sequence derives from a man under 40 in good health. The CDR3 sequence: CASSFSRDGWVADTQYF. Here the CDR3 DNA reads TGCGCCAGCAGCTTTTCGAGGGACGGTTGGGTGGCAGATACGCAGTATTTT.